The clone carrying this TCR beta chain was recorded only once. The sample comes from a study of blood T cell repertoires in COVID-19. Libraries were prepared by immunoSEQ multiplex PCR; TCRdb keeps only in-frame clonotypes and omits some of them. The sample lists 110,000 to 150,000 clones, around 80% occurring once. CDR3 length equals 13 residues. The V end was cut by 1 base, the J end by 5 bases, with 6 bases between. Germline CDR1 reads LNHNV; CDR2 reads YYDKDF (reference sequence). Sequencing was done on a sample of peripheral blood. This TCR was sampled from a man between 60 and 75 years old with active or convalescent COVID-19. The chain uses TRBV15 and TRBJ2-1, with D unclear. The CDR3 DNA sequence: TGTGCCACCAGCAGAGCTTATAACAATGAGCAGTTCTTC. The encoded protein is CATSRAYNNEQFF.